The 2 T cell receptor beta chains below come from one sample, sequenced in a study of blood T cell repertoires in COVID-19. Sequencing was performed with immunoSEQ multiplex PCR; in TCRdb, only in-frame clones are kept and a portion is missing. The data show fewer than 250,000 clones, with 76% seen just once and roughly a sixth held by the top ten. The source material was PBMCs or T cells enriched from blood (not recorded which). These receptors were taken from a woman between 45 and 65 years old with acute COVID-19.

The chain recombines TRBV28 with TRBJ2-1; 7 nucleotides line up with TRBD1. This CDR3 spans 18 amino acids. J was trimmed by 0 bases and V by 5 bases; bases with no gene match: 13. Looked up from germline, CDR1 is MDHEN and CDR2 is SYDVKM. CDR3 residues: CASSLMDRFLSSYNEQFF. The CDR3 coding sequence is TGTGCCAGCAGTCTCATGGACAGGTTCTTAAGCTCCTACAATGAGCAGTTCTTC.

The chain couples TRBV28 to TRBJ1-2; 8 nucleotides line up with TRBD1. The CDR3 spans 14 residues. V shed 5 bases, J shed 5 bases, and the junction held 7 bases outside the gene matches. CDR1 and CDR2 from the germline V gene are MDHEN and SYDVKM. For the CDR3, the DNA is TGTGCCAGCAGTCCCCGGACAGGGCCTTATGGCTACACCTTC. It is translated as CASSPRTGPYGYTF.